This T cell receptor (beta chain) was obtained from a study of cytomegalovirus exposure and HLA in healthy donors. Study results and limitations: Altogether, 164 TCR beta chains were recorded as cytomegalovirus-associated. The records held CMV serostatus as the only immune exposure information. In an earlier analysis, about 87% or about 30%: the productive usage of most TCR beta V segments.

The PCR ran on 60 Vbeta and 13 Jbeta primers. Assay: immunoSEQ multiplex PCR; the TCRdb copy retains only in-frame clones and omits some. The sample shows about 110,000 clones, about 70% of them seen only once. As for this clone: Its antigen remains unidentified.

Germline V gives CDR1 MNHEY, CDR2 SMNVEV (reference sequence). The CDR3 runs to 15 residues. The ends were cut back, 0 bases at V and 6 bases at J, with 14 bases in the middle. This clonotype was sampled from a woman between 50 and 59 years old in good health and CMV-seropositive. Sequenced sample: PBMCs. The chain couples TRBV27 to TRBJ1-2, with D uncertain. The CDR3 DNA reads as TGTGCCAGCAGTTTATCGAGGTATGATCCTAATGGCTACACCTTC. Protein sequence: CASSLSRYDPNGYTF.